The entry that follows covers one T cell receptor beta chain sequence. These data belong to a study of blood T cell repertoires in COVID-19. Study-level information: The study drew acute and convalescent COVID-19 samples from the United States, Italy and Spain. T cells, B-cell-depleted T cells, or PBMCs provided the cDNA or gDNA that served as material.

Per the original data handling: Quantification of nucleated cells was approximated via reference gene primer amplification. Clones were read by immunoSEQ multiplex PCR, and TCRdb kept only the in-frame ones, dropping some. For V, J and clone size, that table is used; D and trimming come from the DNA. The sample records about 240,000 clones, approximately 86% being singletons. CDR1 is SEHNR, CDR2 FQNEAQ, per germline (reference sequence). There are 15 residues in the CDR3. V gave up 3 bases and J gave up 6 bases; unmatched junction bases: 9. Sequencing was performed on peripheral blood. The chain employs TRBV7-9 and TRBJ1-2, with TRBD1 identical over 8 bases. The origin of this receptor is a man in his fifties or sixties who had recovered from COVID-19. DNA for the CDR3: TGTGCCAGCAGCTTGTCCGGACAGGGTATACATGGCTACACCTTC. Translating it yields CASSLSGQGIHGYTF.